The 22 T cell receptor beta chains in this list originate from one sample, sequenced in a study of T cell responses to AZD1222 COVID-19 vaccine. This table comes from immunoSEQ multiplex PCR, and its TCRdb copy is limited to in-frame clones, with some not included. The table lists tens of thousands of clones, about nine tenths of them singletons. The specimen was peripheral blood, collected on day 0 of MenACWY control vaccination. Receptor source: an adult in good health.

The V call is TRBV12-3 or TRBV12-4, the J call TRBJ1-5; D is uncertain. The V gene lost 7 bases and the J gene lost 10 bases, with 17 bases spanning the gap. CDR3 length: 13 amino acids. The CDR3 DNA sequence: TGTGCCAGCACCTCTTACGGCCAGTACCCCCAGCATTTT. Translated, it gives CASTSYGQYPQHF.

The chain joins TRBV2 to TRBJ2-3; TRBD2 matches 10 bases. The CDR3 contains 13 residues. Per the germline V gene, CDR1 is SNHLY and CDR2 is FYNNEI. V lost 8 bases, J lost 2 bases, and 1 base stayed unmatched. The CDR3 sequence: CASGTSDTDTQYF. The CDR3 DNA reads TGTGCCAGCGGGACTAGCGACACAGATACGCAGTATTTT. Full variable domain (missing parts from reference TRBV2 and TRBJ2-3): EPEVTQTPSHQVTQMGQEVILRCVPISNHLYFYWYRQILGQKVEFLVSFYNNEISEKSEIFDDQFSVERPDGSNFTLKIRSTKLEDSAMYFCASGTSDTDTQYFGPGTRLTVL.

The rearrangement joins TRBV27 to TRBJ2-2, with a weak D call TRBD1 (6 bases). The CDR3 is 13 residues long. Trimming stripped 10 bases from V and 0 bases from J, with 9 bases between. Germline V CDR1 and CDR2: MNHEY, SMNVEV (reference sequence). The CDR3 DNA reads TGTGCCACCAGGGGCGCGAACACCGGGGAGCTGTTTTTT. It codes for CATRGANTGELFF.

The chain is built from TRBV27 and TRBJ1-3; unclear D gene. Trimming took off 3 bases at V and 0 bases at J, with 9 bases between the two ends. The CDR3 has 15 residues. CDR1 and CDR2 from the germline V gene are MNHEY and SMNVEV (reference sequence). The DNA for the CDR3 is TGTGCCAGCAGTTTCGACGGGAACTCTGGAAACACCATATATTTT. Its protein product is CASSFDGNSGNTIYF.

This sequence joins TRBV24-1 and TRBJ2-2, with TRBD1 matching over 10 bases. Germline CDR1 reads KGHDR; CDR2 reads SFDVKD. Trimming at V came to 3 bases and at J to 7 bases, leaving 4 bases not matched to a gene. The CDR3 is 15 residues long. CDR3 coding DNA: TGTGCCACCAGTGATACGGGACAGGGGAACGGGGAGCTGTTTTTT. It specifies CATSDTGQGNGELFF.

DNA for the CDR3: TGCGCCAGCAGCTTGGCTGGAAGTCGCACTGAAGCTTTCTTT. Translated, it gives CASSLAGSRTEAFF. This chain connects TRBV5-1 to TRBJ1-1; no firm D call. V was shortened by 0 bases and J by 4 bases, with 10 bases between the two germline ends. This CDR3 comprises 14 residues. Germline V CDR1 and CDR2: SGHRS, YFSETQ.

The chain carries TRBV21-1 and TRBJ2-1; the table's TRBD2 call for D was not verified on the DNA. TRBV21-1 corresponds to a pseudogene. The CDR3 is made up of 14 amino acids. The CDR3 loop reads CASSTENYGREQFF. In DNA, the CDR3 is TGTGCCAGCAGCACCGAGAATTACGGTCGTGAGCAGTTCTTC.

This chain uses TRBV9 with TRBJ1-3; no reliable D call. The CDR3 is made up of 17 amino acids. The ends were cut back, 3 bases at V and 0 bases at J, with 16 bases in the middle. The germline CDR1 and CDR2 sequences are SGDLS and YYNGEE. This chain's CDR3 is CASSEAAGSGSGNTIYF. The CDR3 coding sequence is TGTGCCAGCAGCGAGGCCGCGGGGAGTGGCTCTGGAAACACCATATATTTT.

V is TRBV5-1 and J is TRBJ2-3; TRBD1 matches at 8 bases. V trimming: 4 bases; J trimming: 5 bases; junction bases outside the gene matches: 9. Germline CDR1 is SGHRS and CDR2 is YFSETQ. The CDR3 length is 15 residues. CDR3 nucleotide sequence: TGCGCCAGCAGCGCGGGGACAGGAGGGCTAGATACGCAGTATTTT. Protein: CASSAGTGGLDTQYF.

The J gene is TRBJ2-1, the V gene TRBV19; D gene uncertain. Trimming shortened V by 3 bases and J by 0 bases, and 9 bases separated the two germline ends. CDR3 length: 15 amino acids. Germline V gene sequence: CDR1 LNHDA, CDR2 SQIVND (reference sequence). CDR3 sequence reads: CASSITPSSYNEQFF. As DNA, the CDR3 is TGTGCCAGTAGTATCACTCCCAGCTCCTACAATGAGCAGTTCTTC.

This chain connects TRBV4-3 to TRBJ2-1; possible D gene TRBD2, 5 bases. Germline values: CDR1 LGHNA, CDR2 YSLEER. Trimming left V 0 bases short and J 1 base short, with 7 bases between. This CDR3 has 15 amino acids. CDR3 sequence (DNA): TGCGCCAGCAGCCAAGAAGAGGGTTCCTACAATGAGCAGTTCTTC. Translation gives CASSQEEGSYNEQFF.

This chain connects TRBV28 to TRBJ1-1, with TRBD1 matching 8 bases. CDR1 is MDHEN and CDR2 is SYDVKM in the germline V gene. Germline trimming cut 6 bases from V and 7 bases from J; bases unmatched to any gene: 13. The length of the CDR3 is 15 residues. CDR3 nucleotides: TGTGCCAGCAGGAGTGACCAGGGGGCATGGGTTGAAGCTTTCTTT. Encoded protein: CASRSDQGAWVEAFF.

The V call is TRBV19, the J call TRBJ2-7; D may be TRBD1 or TRBD2 (7 bases each). Germline V gene lookup returns CDR1 LNHDA and CDR2 SQIVND (reference sequence). The CDR3 loop spans 12 amino acids. Trimming removed 6 bases from V and 6 bases from J, with 12 bases in between. CDR3 amino acids: CASSQGGVEQYF. CDR3 coding DNA: TGTGCCAGTAGCCAGGGGGGGGTCGAGCAGTACTTC.

The J gene is TRBJ1-6, the V gene TRBV7-8, with a tentative D call TRBD1 (6 bases). The V end was cut by 5 bases, the J end by 6 bases, with 14 bases between. Germline V gene lookup returns CDR1 SGHVS and CDR2 FQNEAQ. This CDR3 spans 15 amino acids. CDR3 residues: CASSPDRLGNSPLHF. For the CDR3, the DNA is TGTGCCAGCAGCCCCGACAGGCTTGGTAATTCACCCCTCCACTTT. Supplemented by reference TRBV7-8 and TRBJ1-6, the full variable domain reads GAGVSQSPRYKVAKRGQDVALRCDPISGHVSLFWYQQALGQGPEFLTYFQNEAQLDKSGLPSDRFFAERPEGSVSTLKIQRTQQEDSAVYLCASSPDRLGNSPLHFGNGTRLTVT.

The DNA for the CDR3 is TGCGCCAGCAGCCAAGGTCCGTTCGAAGCTTTCTTT. The encoded protein is CASSQGPFEAFF. This rearrangement joins TRBV4-1 to TRBJ1-1; D gene ambiguous. The CDR3 extends over 12 amino acids. The V gene's germline CDR1 is MGHRA and CDR2 YSYEKL. Trimming removed 1 base from V and 8 bases from J, with 8 bases in between.

J is TRBJ1-1 and V is TRBV2, with 8 nucleotides matching TRBD1. The CDR3 is 13 amino acids. Germline V gene data show CDR1 as SNHLY and CDR2 as FYNNEI. J lost 1 base, V lost 9 bases, and 4 bases had no gene match. Written as DNA, the CDR3 is TGTGCCAGAGGGACAGGAGGGAACACTGAAGCTTTCTTT. This encodes CARGTGGNTEAFF. The full variable domain, in which reference TRBV2 and TRBJ1-1 provide the parts outside the CDR3, is EPEVTQTPSHQVTQMGQEVILRCVPISNHLYFYWYRQILGQKVEFLVSFYNNEISEKSEIFDDQFSVERPDGSNFTLKIRSTKLEDSAMYFCARGTGGNTEAFFGQGTRLTVV.

In its sample, this clone was seen once. The chain uses TRBV21-1 and TRBJ2-3; the table's D call of TRBD2 was not tested on the DNA. TRBV21-1 counts as a pseudogene. The CDR3 length is 13 residues. In DNA, the CDR3 is TGTGCCAGAATCGGGAGCGGCACAGATACGCAGTATTTT. As protein: CARIGSGTDTQYF.

The chain's CDR3 is CASSRGGVEQYF. The CDR3 DNA sequence: TGTGCCAGCAGCAGGGGGGGAGTCGAGCAGTACTTC. The chain is built from TRBV7-9 and TRBJ2-7, with D tentatively TRBD2 (7 bases). The length of the CDR3 is 12 residues. Trimming cost V 5 bases and J 6 bases, with 11 bases left between them. Per the germline V gene, CDR1 is SEHNR and CDR2 is FQNEAQ (reference sequence).

The chain combines TRBV5-4 with TRBJ1-2; D is perhaps TRBD1 (5 bases). Germline CDR1 is SGHNT and CDR2 is YYREEE (reference sequence). The V gene lost 2 bases and the J gene lost 2 bases, with 10 bases spanning the gap. This CDR3 has 14 amino acids. The CDR3 loop reads CASSFAGTNYGYTF. In DNA form, the CDR3 reads TGTGCCAGCAGCTTTGCAGGGACGAACTATGGCTACACCTTC.

This chain joins TRBV3-1 (or the pseudogene TRBV3-2) and TRBJ1-5; D might be TRBD1 (5 bases). Deletions cut 3 bases from V and 1 base from J, with 7 bases between. The CDR3 runs 14 residues. CDR1 and CDR2 from the germline V gene are LGHDT and YNNKEL (reference sequence). The CDR3: CASSQGGSNQPQHF. CDR3 coding DNA: TGTGCCAGCAGCCAGGGGGGAAGCAATCAGCCCCAGCATTTT.

In its sample, this clone was seen once. The chain combines TRBV7-2 with TRBJ1-5; D possibly corresponds to TRBD1 (5 bases). Trimming stripped 1 base from V and 7 bases from J, with 14 bases between. This CDR3 has 15 residues. Germline V gene lookup returns CDR1 SGHTA and CDR2 FQGNSA. Here the CDR3 reads CASSLGGGGMQPQHF. In nucleotides, the CDR3 is TGTGCCAGCAGCTTAGGGGGGGGAGGAATGCAGCCCCAGCATTTT.

The chain couples TRBV5-1 to TRBJ1-3; 7 bases match TRBD1. This CDR3 comprises 14 residues. V trimming: 4 bases; J trimming: 4 bases; junction bases outside the gene matches: 5. Germline V gives CDR1 SGHRS, CDR2 YFSETQ. Here the CDR3 DNA reads TGCGCCAGCAGCCCGACAGGGTCGGGAAACACCATATATTTT. Amino acids: CASSPTGSGNTIYF.